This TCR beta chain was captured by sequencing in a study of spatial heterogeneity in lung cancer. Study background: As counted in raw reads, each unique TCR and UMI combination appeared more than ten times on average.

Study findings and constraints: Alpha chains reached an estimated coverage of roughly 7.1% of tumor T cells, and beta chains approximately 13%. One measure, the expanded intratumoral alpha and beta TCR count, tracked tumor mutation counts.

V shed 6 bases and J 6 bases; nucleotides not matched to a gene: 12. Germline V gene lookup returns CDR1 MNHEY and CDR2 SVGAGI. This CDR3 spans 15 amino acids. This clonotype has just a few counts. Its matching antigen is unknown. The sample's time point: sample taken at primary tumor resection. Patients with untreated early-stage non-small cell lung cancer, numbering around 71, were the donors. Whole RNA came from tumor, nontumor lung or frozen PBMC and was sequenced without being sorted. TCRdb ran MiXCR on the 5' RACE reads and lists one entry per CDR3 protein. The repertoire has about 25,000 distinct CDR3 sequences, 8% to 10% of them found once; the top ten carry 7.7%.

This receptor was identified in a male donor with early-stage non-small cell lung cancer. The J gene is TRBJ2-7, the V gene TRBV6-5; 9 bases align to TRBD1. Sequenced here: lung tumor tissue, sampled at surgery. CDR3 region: CASSTPGQGRLEQYF. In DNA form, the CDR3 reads TGTGCCAGCAGCACCCCGGGACAGGGCCGTCTCGAGCAGTACTTC.